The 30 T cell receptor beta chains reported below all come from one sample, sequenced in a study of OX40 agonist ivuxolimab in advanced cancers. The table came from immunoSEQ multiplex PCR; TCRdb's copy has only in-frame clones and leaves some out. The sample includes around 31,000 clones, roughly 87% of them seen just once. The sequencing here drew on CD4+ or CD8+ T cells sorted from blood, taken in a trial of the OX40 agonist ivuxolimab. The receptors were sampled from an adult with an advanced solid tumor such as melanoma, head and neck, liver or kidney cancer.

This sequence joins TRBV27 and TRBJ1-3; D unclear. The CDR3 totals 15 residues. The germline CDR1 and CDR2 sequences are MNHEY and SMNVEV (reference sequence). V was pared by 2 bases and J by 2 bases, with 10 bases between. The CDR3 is CASSLDRQAGNTIYF. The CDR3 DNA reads TGTGCCAGCAGTTTAGACCGGCAGGCTGGAAACACCATATATTTT.

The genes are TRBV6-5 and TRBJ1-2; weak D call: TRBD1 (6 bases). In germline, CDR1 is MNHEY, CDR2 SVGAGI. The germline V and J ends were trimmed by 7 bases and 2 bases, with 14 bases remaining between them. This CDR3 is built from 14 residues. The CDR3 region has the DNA TGTGCCAGCATCCAGGGGAATTGGAACTATGGCTACACCTTC. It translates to CASIQGNWNYGYTF.

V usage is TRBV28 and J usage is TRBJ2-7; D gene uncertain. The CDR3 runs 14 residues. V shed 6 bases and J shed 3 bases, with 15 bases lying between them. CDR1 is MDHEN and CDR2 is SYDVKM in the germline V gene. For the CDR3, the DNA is TGTGCCAGCAGAGTAAGGTCTAGGGACTACGAGCAGTACTTC. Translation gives CASRVRSRDYEQYF.

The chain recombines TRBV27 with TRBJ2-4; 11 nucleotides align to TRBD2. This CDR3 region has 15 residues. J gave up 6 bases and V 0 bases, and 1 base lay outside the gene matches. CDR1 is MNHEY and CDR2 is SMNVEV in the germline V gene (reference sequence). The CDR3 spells CASSLSSGGVNIQYF. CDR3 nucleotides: TGTGCCAGCAGTTTATCTAGCGGGGGGGTAAACATTCAGTACTTC.

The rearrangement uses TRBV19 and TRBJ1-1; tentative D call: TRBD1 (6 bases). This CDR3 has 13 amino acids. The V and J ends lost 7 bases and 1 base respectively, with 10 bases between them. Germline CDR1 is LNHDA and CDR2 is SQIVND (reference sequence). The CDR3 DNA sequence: TGTGCCAGTACCTCGACAGGGAACACTGAAGCTTTCTTT. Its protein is CASTSTGNTEAFF.

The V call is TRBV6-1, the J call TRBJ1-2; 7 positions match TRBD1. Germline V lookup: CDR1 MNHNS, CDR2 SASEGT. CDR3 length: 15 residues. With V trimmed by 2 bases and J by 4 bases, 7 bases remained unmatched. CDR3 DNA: TGTGCCAGCAGTGAACAGGGGGGTCTTAGCTATGGCTACACCTTC. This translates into CASSEQGGLSYGYTF.

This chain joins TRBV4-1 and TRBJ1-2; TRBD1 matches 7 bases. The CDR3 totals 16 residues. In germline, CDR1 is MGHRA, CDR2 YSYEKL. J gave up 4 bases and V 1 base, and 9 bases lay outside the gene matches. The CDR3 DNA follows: TGCGCCAGCAGCCAAGTGACTGTGACAGGGTCCTATGGCTACACCTTC. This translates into CASSQVTVTGSYGYTF.

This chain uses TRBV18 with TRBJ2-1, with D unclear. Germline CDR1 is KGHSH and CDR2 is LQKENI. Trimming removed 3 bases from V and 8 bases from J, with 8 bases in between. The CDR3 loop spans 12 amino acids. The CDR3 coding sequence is TGTGCCAGCTCACCTGGCTCGGATGAGCAGTTCTTC. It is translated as CASSPGSDEQFF.

CDR3 amino acids: CASSYSPGSYNEQFF. DNA for the CDR3: TGTGCCAGCAGTTACAGCCCAGGGTCCTACAATGAGCAGTTCTTC. The chain is built from TRBV6-5 and TRBJ2-1; weak D call: TRBD1 (5 bases). Trimming left V 2 bases short and J 1 base short, with 9 bases between. Germline loops: CDR1 MNHEY, CDR2 SVGAGI. The CDR3 runs 15 residues.

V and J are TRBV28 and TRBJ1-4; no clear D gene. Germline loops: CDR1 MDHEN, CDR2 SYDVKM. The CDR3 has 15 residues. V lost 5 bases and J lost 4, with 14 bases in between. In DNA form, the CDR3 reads TGTGCCAGCAGTCTCCGCCGGGAGGTTAATGAAAAACTGTTTTTT. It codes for CASSLRREVNEKLFF.

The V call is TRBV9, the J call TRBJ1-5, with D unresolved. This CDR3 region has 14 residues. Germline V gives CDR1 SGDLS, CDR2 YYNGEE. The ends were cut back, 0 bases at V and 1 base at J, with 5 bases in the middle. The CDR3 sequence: CASSVGGSNQPQHF. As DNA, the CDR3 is TGTGCCAGCAGCGTAGGAGGGAGCAATCAGCCCCAGCATTTT.

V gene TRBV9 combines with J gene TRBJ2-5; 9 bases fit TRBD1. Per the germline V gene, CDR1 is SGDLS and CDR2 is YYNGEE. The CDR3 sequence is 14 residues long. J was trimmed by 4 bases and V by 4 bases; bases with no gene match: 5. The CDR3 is CASSTPTGGETQYF. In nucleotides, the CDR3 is TGTGCCAGCAGCACCCCGACAGGGGGAGAGACCCAGTACTTC.

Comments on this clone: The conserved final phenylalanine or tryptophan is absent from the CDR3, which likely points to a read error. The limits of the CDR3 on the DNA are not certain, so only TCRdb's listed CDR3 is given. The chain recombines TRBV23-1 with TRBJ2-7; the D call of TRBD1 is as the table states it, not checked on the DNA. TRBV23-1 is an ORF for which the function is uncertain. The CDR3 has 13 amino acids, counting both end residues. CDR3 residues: CASSQSRDSLPPL.

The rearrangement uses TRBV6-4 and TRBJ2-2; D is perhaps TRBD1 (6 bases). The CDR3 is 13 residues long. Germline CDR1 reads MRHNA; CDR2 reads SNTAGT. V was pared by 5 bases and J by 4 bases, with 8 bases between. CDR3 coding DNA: TGTGCCAGCAGTCAGGGGTTCACCGGGGAGCTGTTTTTT. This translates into CASSQGFTGELFF.

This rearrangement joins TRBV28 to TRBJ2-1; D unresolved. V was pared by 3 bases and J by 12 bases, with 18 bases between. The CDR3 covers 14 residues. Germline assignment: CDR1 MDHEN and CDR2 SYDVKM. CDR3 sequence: CASSFDKYNERQFF. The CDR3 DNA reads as TGTGCCAGCAGTTTTGACAAGTACAATGAGAGGCAGTTCTTC.

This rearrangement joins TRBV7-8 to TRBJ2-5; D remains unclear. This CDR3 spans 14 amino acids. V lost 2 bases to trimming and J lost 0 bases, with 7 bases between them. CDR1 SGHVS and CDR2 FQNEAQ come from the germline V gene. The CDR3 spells CASSLIQNQETQYF. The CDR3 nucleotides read TGTGCCAGCAGCTTAATTCAAAACCAAGAGACCCAGTACTTC.

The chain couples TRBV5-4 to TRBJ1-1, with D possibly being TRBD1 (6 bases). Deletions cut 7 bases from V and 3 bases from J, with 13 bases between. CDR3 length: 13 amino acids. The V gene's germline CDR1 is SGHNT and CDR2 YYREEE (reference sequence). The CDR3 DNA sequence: TGTGCCAGCGGCACAGGGTTCGACACTGAAGCTTTCTTT. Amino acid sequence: CASGTGFDTEAFF. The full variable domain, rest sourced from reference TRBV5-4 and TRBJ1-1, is ETGVTQSPTHLIKTRGQQVTLRCSSQSGHNTVSWYQQALGQGPQFIFQYYREEENGRGNFPPRFSGLQFPNYSSELNVNALELDDSALYLCASGTGFDTEAFFGQGTRLTVV.

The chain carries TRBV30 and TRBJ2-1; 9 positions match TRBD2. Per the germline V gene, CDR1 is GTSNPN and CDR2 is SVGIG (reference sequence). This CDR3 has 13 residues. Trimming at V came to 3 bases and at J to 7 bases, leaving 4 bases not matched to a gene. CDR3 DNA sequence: TGTGCCTGGAGCAGCGGGGGGATTAATGAGCAGTTCTTC. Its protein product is CAWSSGGINEQFF.

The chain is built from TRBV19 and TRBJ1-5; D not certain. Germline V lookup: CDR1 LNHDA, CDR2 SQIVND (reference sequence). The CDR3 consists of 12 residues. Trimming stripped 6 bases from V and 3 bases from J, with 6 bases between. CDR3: CASRNNNQPQHF. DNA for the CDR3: TGTGCCAGTAGGAATAACAATCAGCCCCAGCATTTT.

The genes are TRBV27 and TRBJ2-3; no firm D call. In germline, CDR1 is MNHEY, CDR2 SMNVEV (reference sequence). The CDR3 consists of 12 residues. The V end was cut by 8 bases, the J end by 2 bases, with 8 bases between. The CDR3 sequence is CASESPTDTQYF. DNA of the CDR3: TGTGCCAGCGAGTCGCCCACAGATACGCAGTATTTT.

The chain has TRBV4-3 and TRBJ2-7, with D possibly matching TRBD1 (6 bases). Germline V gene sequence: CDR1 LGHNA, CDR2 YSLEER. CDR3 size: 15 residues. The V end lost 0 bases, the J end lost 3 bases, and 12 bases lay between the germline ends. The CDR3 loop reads CASSQDQDSHYEQYF. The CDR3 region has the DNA TGCGCCAGCAGCCAAGATCAGGACAGTCACTACGAGCAGTACTTC.

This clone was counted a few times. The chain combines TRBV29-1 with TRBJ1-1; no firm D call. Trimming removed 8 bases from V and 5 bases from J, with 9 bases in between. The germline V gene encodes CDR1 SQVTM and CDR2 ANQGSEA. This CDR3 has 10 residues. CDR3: CSCFSTEAFF. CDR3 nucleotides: TGCAGCTGTTTCTCGACTGAAGCTTTCTTT.

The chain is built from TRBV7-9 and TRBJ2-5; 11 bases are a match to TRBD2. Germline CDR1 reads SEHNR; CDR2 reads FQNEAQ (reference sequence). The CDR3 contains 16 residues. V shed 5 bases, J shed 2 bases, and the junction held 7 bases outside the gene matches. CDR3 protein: CASSARLAGTQETQYF. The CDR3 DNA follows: TGTGCCAGCAGCGCGAGACTAGCGGGGACGCAAGAGACCCAGTACTTC.

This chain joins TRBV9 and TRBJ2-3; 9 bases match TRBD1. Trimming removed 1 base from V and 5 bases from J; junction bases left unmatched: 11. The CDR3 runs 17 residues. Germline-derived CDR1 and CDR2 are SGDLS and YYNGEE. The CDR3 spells CASSVLHGGTGRDTQYF. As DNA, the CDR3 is TGTGCCAGCAGCGTACTTCATGGGGGGACAGGGAGAGATACGCAGTATTTT.

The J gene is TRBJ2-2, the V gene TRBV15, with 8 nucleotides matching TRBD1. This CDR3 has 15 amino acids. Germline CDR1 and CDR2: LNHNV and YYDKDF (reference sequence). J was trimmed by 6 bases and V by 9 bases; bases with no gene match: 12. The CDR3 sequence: CATSPSRGLAGELFF. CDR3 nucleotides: TGTGCCACTTCGCCATCCAGGGGGCTAGCCGGGGAGCTGTTTTTT.

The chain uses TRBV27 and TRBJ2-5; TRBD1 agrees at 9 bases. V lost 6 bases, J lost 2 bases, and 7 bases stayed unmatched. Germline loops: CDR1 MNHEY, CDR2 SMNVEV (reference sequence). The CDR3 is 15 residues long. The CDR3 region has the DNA TGTGCCAGCAGCTCAGGGACAGGGTTTCAAGAGACCCAGTACTTC. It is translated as CASSSGTGFQETQYF.

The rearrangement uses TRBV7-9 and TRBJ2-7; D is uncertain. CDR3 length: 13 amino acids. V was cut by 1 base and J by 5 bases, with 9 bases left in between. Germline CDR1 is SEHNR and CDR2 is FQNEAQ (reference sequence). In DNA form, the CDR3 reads TGTGCCAGCAGCTTAGGGATCGGAAACGAGCAGTACTTC. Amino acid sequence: CASSLGIGNEQYF.

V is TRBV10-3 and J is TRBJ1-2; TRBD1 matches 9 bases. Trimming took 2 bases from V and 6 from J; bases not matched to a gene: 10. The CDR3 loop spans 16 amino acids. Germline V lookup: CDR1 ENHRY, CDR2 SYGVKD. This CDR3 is CAISEEHETGGDGYTF. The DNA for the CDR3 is TGTGCCATCAGTGAGGAACACGAGACAGGGGGGGATGGCTACACCTTC.

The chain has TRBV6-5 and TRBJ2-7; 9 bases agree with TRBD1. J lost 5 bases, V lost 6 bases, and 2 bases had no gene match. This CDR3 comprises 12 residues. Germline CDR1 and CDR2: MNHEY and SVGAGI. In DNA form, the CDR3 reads TGTGCCAGCAGAGGGACAGGGAACGAGCAGTACTTC. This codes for CASRGTGNEQYF.

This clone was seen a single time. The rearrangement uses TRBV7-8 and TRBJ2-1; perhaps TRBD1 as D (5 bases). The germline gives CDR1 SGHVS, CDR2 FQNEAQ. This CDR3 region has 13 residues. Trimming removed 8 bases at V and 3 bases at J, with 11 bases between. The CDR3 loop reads CASLGLFYNEQFF. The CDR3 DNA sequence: TGTGCCAGCCTGGGGCTCTTCTACAATGAGCAGTTCTTC.